This T cell receptor (beta chain) was found in a study of siplizumab effects on memory and regulatory T cells (dated by TCRdb to the late 2010s). For the wider study: The study examined how the anti-CD2 antibody siplizumab affects alloreactive T-cell subsets in allogeneic mixed lymphocyte reactions built from human PBMCs.

Trimming takes 0 bases from V and 8 bases from J, and the germline ends sit 10 bases apart. Sequences MGHDK (CDR1) and SYGVNS (CDR2) are obtained from the germline V gene. The cysteine opens and the phenylalanine closes a CDR3 of 13 amino acids. This entry keeps only the CDR3 DNA: 39 bases, framed from base 1. In a few donor pairs, further sequencing was done on unstimulated CD8+ naive, CD4+ memory, CD8+ TEMRA, CD4+ naive and CD8+ effector memory subsets. Sorted unstimulated T cells and proliferating T cells recovered from mixed lymphocyte reactions underwent TCRbeta CDR3 sequencing. Fresh whole blood from approximately ten HLA-typed healthy donors was used to isolate PBMCs. Library construction relied on the immunoSEQ multiplex PCR assay. Some 1.1 x 10^5 TCR templates per sample were assayed on the deep sequencing platform. Genomic DNA extracted from sorted T cells was used for TCRbeta CDR3 sequencing. In the paper's pipeline: The R programming language was used for clonal analysis of the TCRbeta CDR3 data. Unstimulated samples were compared with post-reaction CFSE-low samples to define alloreactive CD4+ and CD8+ clones. Regulatory or non-regulatory origin of alloreactive CD4+ clones was assigned by matching sequences to the sorted unstimulated Treg and non-Treg repertoires. The source is immuneACCESS, and TCRdb retained only in-frame sequences with V and J called. Part of the clones is not carried over; for the studies checked, unresolved V genes explain less than half of this, and the remainder is unexplained. V, J and clone size were drawn from that table, and D and trimming were deduced from the DNA. The sample profile shows roughly 64,000 clones; roughly 97% of them were found once. Of the sample, about 0.095% falls within the top ten clones.

What the work shows at the level of the full study, not this receptor alone: Roughly 80-97% of proliferating CD4+ or CD8+ clones could not be assigned a naive or memory phenotype. Siplizumab significantly reduced the cumulative frequency of alloreactive sequences traceable to unstimulated CD4+ memory T cells. Sequences below about 10^-5 frequency were poorly captured, so only a minor fraction of alloreactive clones could be mapped to unstimulated subsets. Of the alloreactive CD4+ clones that could be mapped, the Treg-derived share averaged almost 70% with siplizumab compared with 25% to 30% in control reactions. Whether proliferating Tregs from siplizumab cultures were suppressive was not functionally confirmed. Unstimulated naive T cells appeared more diverse than memory T cells, and naive cells seemed to contribute substantially to the alloresponse.

This clone was observed a single time. Its antigen is currently not known. Per-nucleotide qualities are absent, and no much larger clonotype sits a single base away. The TCR originated in a human donor in good health. The rearranged segments are TRBV25-1 and TRBJ1-2; a confident D gene designation cannot be given. Specimen: naive CD8+ T cells sorted from blood. This sample's cell subset or site label indicates: unstimulated naive T cells. This receptor has the CDR3 CASSEYTGYGYTF. The nucleotide sequence reads as follows: TGTGCCAGCAGTGAATATACGGGGTACGGCTACACCTTC.